This is a list of T cell receptor beta chains from one sample in a study of shared clonotypes between healthy human individuals. Profiled with immunoSEQ multiplex PCR; TCRdb holds only in-frame clones, not every one. The table has about 680,000 clones, around 74% seen once. The sequenced sample consisted of memory CD4+ T cells sorted from blood. These receptors came from a woman under 40 in good health. CDR3s include the opening cysteine and the closing phenylalanine or tryptophan. The D gene is left open where the match is weak. Where a row states a size, it is once, few, many or the class of an expanded clone; other rows omit it.

V gene	D gene	clone size	J gene	CDR3 protein	CDR3 DNA
TRBV6-1	TRBD2	-	TRBJ2-1	CASSASGRAGEQFF	TGTGCCAGCAGTGCTAGCGGGAGGGCCGGTGAGCAGTTCTTC
TRBV2	-	-	TRBJ2-5	CASGEGGLEETQYF	TGTGCCAGCGGGGAGGGGGGGCTCGAAGAGACCCAGTACTTC
TRBV10-3	TRBD1	few	TRBJ2-5	CAIRDRSQETQYF	TGTGCCATCAGGGACAGGTCCCAAGAGACCCAGTACTTC
TRBV5-1	-	once	TRBJ2-7	CASSTGPGVSYEQYF	TGCGCCAGCAGCACCGGACCGGGGGTCTCCTACGAGCAGTACTTC
TRBV6-5	TRBD1	-	TRBJ1-2	CASSRQGAGYGYTF	TGTGCCAGCAGTAGACAGGGGGCTGGCTATGGCTACACCTTC
TRBV28	-	-	TRBJ1-1	CASRRGWGDRMNTEAFF	TGTGCCAGCAGGAGGGGTTGGGGGGATAGGATGAACACTGAAGCTTTCTTT
TRBV29-1	-	few	TRBJ2-1	CSHRSGLYNEQFF	TGCTCCCACCGTAGCGGACTCTACAATGAGCAGTTCTTC
TRBV4-1	-	-	TRBJ2-2	CASSSIFSGELFF	TGCGCCAGCAGCTCAATCTTCTCCGGGGAGCTGTTTTTT
TRBV6-5	TRBD1	-	TRBJ2-5	CASSYQQGAVETQYF	TGTGCCAGCAGTTACCAACAGGGGGCTGTGGAGACCCAGTACTTC
TRBV29-1	-	few	TRBJ2-1	CSVERLPGNEQFF	TGCAGCGTTGAACGATTGCCGGGGAATGAGCAGTTCTTC
TRBV7-9	TRBD1	-	TRBJ2-1	CASSQGVSNEQFF	TGTGCCAGCAGCCAGGGGGTTAGTAATGAGCAGTTCTTC
TRBV28	TRBD1	-	TRBJ2-7	CASRSTGTGSYEQYF	TGTGCCAGCAGATCAACCGGGACAGGATCCTACGAGCAGTACTTC
TRBV19	TRBD1	-	TRBJ2-5	CASSTNRGETQYF	TGTGCCAGTAGTACAAACAGGGGGGAGACCCAGTACTTC
TRBV6-5	TRBD1	once	TRBJ1-6	CASSRLGRDSSPLHF	TGTGCCAGCAGTAGATTGGGACGGGACAGTTCACCCCTCCACTTT
TRBV30	-	-	TRBJ1-1	CAWEGPTMNTEAFF	TGTGCCTGGGAGGGACCGACGATGAACACTGAAGCTTTCTTT
TRBV7-3	-	-	TRBJ1-1	CASSLTRTNEAFF	TGTGCCAGCAGCTTAACGAGGACCAACGAAGCTTTCTTT
TRBV18	TRBD2	-	TRBJ2-7	CASSPAAGGSYEQYF	TGTGCCAGCTCTCCGGCAGCGGGAGGTTCCTACGAGCAGTACTTC
TRBV28	-	-	TRBJ1-6	CASRGWVSPLHF	TGTGCCAGCAGGGGATGGGTTTCACCCCTCCACTTT
TRBV6-5	-	-	TRBJ1-2	CASSNPGWDGYTF	TGTGCCAGCAGTAATCCAGGGTGGGATGGCTACACCTTC
TRBV14	-	many	TRBJ2-7	CASSLVGFYEQYF	TGTGCCAGCAGCCTAGTGGGATTCTACGAGCAGTACTTC
TRBV29-1	-	-	TRBJ2-5	CSSRGLSGSETQYF	TGCAGCTCCCGAGGTCTCTCAGGGTCAGAGACCCAGTACTTC